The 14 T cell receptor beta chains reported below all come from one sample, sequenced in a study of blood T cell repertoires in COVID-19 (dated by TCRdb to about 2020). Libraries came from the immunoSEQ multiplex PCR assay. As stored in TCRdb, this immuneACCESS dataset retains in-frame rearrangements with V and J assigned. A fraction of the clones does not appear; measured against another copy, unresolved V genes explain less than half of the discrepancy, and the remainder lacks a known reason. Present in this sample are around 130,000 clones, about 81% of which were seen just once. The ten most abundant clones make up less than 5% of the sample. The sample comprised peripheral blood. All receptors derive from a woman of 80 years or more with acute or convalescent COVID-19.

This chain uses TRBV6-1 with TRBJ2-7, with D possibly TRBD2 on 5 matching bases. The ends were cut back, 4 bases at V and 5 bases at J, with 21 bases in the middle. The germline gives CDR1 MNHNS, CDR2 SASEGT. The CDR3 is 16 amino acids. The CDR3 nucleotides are TGTGCCAGCAGTGGGGAGAGGCCACCGAGAGTCCACGAGCAGTACTTC. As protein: CASSGERPPRVHEQYF.

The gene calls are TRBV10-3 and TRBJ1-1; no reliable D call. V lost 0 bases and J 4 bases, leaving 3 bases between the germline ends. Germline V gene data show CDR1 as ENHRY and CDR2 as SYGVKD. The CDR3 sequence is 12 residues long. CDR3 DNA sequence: TGTGCCATCAGTGAGTCGGCCACTGAAGCTTTCTTT. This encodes CAISESATEAFF.

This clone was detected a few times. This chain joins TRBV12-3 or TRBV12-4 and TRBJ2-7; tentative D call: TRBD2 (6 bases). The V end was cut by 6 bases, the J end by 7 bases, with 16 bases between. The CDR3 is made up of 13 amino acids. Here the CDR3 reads CASSLGLASEQYF. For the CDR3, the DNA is TGTGCCAGCAGCCTCGGCCTAGCGAGTGAGCAGTACTTC.

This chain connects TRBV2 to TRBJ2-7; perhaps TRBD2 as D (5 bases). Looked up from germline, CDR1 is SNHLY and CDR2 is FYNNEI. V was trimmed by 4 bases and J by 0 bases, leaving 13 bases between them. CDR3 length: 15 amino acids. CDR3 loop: CASSGGSADSYEQYF. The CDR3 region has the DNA TGTGCCAGCAGTGGGGGTAGCGCCGACTCCTACGAGCAGTACTTC.

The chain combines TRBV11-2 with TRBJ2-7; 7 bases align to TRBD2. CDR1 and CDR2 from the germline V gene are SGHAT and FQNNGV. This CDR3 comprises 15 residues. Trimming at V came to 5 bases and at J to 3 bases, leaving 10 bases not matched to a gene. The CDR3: CASSRDGGGGYEQYF. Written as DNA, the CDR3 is TGTGCCAGCAGCAGGGACGGTGGGGGGGGCTACGAGCAGTACTTC.

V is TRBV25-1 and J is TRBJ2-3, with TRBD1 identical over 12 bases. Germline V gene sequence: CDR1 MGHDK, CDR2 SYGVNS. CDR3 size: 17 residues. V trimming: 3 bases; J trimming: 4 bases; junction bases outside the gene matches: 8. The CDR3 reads CASSDGGTGGMADTQYF. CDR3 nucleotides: TGTGCCAGCAGTGACGGGGGGACAGGGGGCATGGCAGATACGCAGTATTTT.

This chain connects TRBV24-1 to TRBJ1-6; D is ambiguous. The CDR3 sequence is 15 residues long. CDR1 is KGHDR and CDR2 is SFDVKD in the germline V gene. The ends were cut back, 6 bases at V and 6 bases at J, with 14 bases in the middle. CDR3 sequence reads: CATSTGPPGNSPLHF. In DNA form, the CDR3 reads TGTGCCACCAGTACCGGTCCACCTGGTAATTCACCCCTCCACTTT.

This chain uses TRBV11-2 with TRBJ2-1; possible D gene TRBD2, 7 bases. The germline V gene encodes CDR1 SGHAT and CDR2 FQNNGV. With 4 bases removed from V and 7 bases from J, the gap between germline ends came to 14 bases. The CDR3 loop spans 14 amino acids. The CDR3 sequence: CASSSLQGGNEQFF. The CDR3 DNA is TGTGCCAGCAGCTCCCTACAGGGAGGGAATGAGCAGTTCTTC. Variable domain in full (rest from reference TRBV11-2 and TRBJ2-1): EAGVAQSPRYKIIEKRQSVAFWCNPISGHATLYWYQQILGQGPKLLIQFQNNGVVDDSQLPKDRFSAERLKGVDSTLKIQPAKLEDSAVYLCASSSLQGGNEQFFGPGTRLTVL.

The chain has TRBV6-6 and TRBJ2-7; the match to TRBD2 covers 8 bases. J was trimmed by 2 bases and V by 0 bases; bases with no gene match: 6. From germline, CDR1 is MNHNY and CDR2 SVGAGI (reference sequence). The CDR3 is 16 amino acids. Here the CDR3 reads CASSYSPSGPTYEQYF. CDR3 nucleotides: TGTGCCAGCAGTTACTCCCCTAGCGGGCCGACCTACGAGCAGTACTTC.

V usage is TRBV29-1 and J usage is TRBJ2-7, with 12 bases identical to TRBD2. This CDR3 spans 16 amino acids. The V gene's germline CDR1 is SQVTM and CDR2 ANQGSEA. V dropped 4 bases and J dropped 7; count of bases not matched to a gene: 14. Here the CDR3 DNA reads TGCAGCGTTGCTCCCCACCTACTAGCGGGGGGCCGGGAGCAGTACTTC. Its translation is CSVAPHLLAGGREQYF.

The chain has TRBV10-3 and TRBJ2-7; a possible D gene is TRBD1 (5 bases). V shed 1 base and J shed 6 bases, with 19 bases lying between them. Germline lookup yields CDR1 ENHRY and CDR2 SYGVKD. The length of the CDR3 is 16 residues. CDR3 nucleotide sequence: TGTGCCATCAGTGAGTTGAGGACACTTACGGTGGGCGAGCAGTACTTC. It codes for CAISELRTLTVGEQYF.

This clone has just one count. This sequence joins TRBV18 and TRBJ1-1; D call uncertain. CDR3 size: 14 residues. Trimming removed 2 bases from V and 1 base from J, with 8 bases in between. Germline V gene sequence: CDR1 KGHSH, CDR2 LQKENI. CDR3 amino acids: CASSPLGRNTEAFF. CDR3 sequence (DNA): TGTGCCAGCTCACCATTGGGCAGGAACACTGAAGCTTTCTTT.

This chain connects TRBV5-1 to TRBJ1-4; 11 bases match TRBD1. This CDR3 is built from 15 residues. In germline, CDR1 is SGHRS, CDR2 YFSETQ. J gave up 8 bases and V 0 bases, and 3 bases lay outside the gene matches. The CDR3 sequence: CASSLDRDRGEKLFF. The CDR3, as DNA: TGCGCCAGCAGCTTGGACAGGGACAGGGGGGAAAAACTGTTTTTT. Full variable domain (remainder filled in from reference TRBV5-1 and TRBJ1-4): KAGVTQTPRYLIKTRGQQVTLSCSPISGHRSVSWYQQTPGQGLQFLFEYFSETQRNKGNFPGRFSGRQFSNSRSEMNVSTLELGDSALYLCASSLDRDRGEKLFFGSGTQLSVL.

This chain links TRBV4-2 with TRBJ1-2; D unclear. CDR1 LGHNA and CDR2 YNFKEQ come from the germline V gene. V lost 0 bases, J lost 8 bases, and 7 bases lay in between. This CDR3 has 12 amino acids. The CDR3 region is CASSQEAGGYTF. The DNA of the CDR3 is TGTGCCAGCAGCCAAGAGGCAGGCGGCTACACCTTC.